Listed below are T cell receptor beta chains from one sample, sequenced in a study of OX40 agonist ivuxolimab in advanced cancers. TCRdb's table, derived via immunoSEQ multiplex PCR, lists solely in-frame clones and lacks some. The sample holds some 65,000 clones; roughly 85% are singletons and the top ten take approximately 4.3%. Sample: CD4+ or CD8+ T cells sorted from blood, taken in a trial of the OX40 agonist ivuxolimab. These receptors originate from an adult with an advanced solid tumor such as melanoma, head and neck, liver or kidney cancer. Each CDR3 is given with its conserved first and last residue. Fields, in order: CDR3 length, J gene, D gene, V gene, CDR3 protein, CDR3 DNA. The D gene is left open where the match is weak.

19 TRBJ2-4 - TRBV21-1 CASRRMDLVFSLAKNIQYF TGTGCCAGCAGAAGAATGGATTTGGTGTTTTCACTAGCCAAAAACATTCAGTACTTC
14 TRBJ2-3 TRBD2 TRBV11-1 CASSVSGGVSRQYF TGTGCCAGCAGCGTTAGCGGGGGGGTGAGTCGACAGTATTTT
14 TRBJ2-5 - TRBV11-3 CASSLRTKQETQYF TGTGCCAGCAGCCTACGAACCAAACAAGAGACCCAGTACTTC
14 TRBJ2-3 - TRBV21-1 CASSRTPSTDTQYF TGTGCCAGCAGCCGTACGCCTAGCACAGATACGCAGTATTTT
13 TRBJ2-7 - TRBV4-1 CASSQMALGMQYF TGCGCCAGCAGCCAAATGGCTTTGGGTATGCAGTACTTC
14 TRBJ1-1 - TRBV5-1 CASSSRDRGTEAFF TGCGCCAGCAGCTCCCGGGATAGGGGGACTGAAGCTTTCTTT
12 TRBJ1-1 - TRBV18 CASSPGGPEAFF TGTGCCAGCTCACCGGGGGGCCCTGAAGCTTTCTTT
14 TRBJ2-7 - TRBV10-3 CAISESIGIYEQYF TGTGCCATCAGTGAGTCGATAGGTATCTACGAGCAGTACTTC
15 TRBJ2-1 - TRBV6-1 CASSEAFYSYNEQFF TGTGCCAGCAGTGAAGCTTTTTACTCCTACAATGAGCAGTTCTTC
16 TRBJ2-1 TRBD2 TRBV7-9 CASSSRLAGFYNEQFF TGTGCCAGCAGCTCACGACTAGCGGGGTTCTACAATGAGCAGTTCTTC
15 TRBJ1-3 - TRBV6-1 CASSEGLSPGNTIYF TGTGCCAGCAGTGAAGGACTAAGCCCTGGAAACACCATATATTTT
13 TRBJ2-7 TRBD1 TRBV28 CATKTGPPPEQYF TGTGCCACAAAGACAGGGCCCCCTCCCGAGCAGTACTTC
13 TRBJ2-1 - TRBV7-3 CASSWGPHNEQFF TGTGCCAGCAGCTGGGGACCACACAATGAGCAGTTCTTC
16 TRBJ2-1 TRBD2 TRBV29-1 CSVVGLAGKPHNEQFF TGCAGCGTTGTGGGGCTAGCGGGAAAGCCTCACAATGAGCAGTTCTTC
16 TRBJ1-5 TRBD1 TRBV2 CASSPRQGGLYQPQHF TGTGCCAGCAGTCCTCGACAGGGTGGGTTGTATCAGCCCCAGCATTTT
14 TRBJ2-7 - TRBV5-4 CASSPSGTSHEQYF TGTGCCAGCAGCCCAAGTGGGACCTCCCACGAGCAGTACTTC
15 TRBJ2-4 - TRBV30 CAWSVPRGLLDIQYF TGTGCCTGGAGTGTACCGAGGGGCCTGCTGGACATTCAGTACTTC
13 TRBJ1-1 TRBD1 TRBV11-1 CASSSRTGAEAFF TGTGCCAGCAGCTCCAGGACAGGGGCTGAAGCTTTCTTT
12 TRBJ2-5 - TRBV5-4 CASSLTQGTQYF TGTGCCAGCAGCTTGACCCAAGGGACCCAGTACTTC
19 TRBJ2-2 - TRBV11-3 CASRGVDRMLTGAAGELFF TGTGCCAGCAGGGGGGTGGACAGGATGTTGACGGGAGCAGCCGGGGAGCTGTTTTTT
13 TRBJ1-2 - TRBV30 CASRQGGGWGYTF TGTGCCTCGCGGCAGGGTGGGGGATGGGGCTACACCTTC
11 TRBJ2-3 - TRBV19 CASSNTDTQYF TGTGCCAGTAGTAATACAGATACGCAGTATTTT